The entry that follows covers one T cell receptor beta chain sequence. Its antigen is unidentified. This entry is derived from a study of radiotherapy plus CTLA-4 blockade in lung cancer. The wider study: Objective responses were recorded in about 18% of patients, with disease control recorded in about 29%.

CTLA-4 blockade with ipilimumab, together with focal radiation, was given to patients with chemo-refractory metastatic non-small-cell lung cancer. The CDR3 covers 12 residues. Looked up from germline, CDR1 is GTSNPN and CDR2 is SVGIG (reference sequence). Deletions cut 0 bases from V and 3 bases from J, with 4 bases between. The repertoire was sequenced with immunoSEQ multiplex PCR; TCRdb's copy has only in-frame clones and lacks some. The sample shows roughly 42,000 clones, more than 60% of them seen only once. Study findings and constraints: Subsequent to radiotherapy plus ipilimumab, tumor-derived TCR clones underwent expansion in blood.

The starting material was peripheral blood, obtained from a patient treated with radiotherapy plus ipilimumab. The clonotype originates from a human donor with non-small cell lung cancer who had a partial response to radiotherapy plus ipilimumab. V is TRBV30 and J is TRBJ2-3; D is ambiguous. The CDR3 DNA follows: TGTGCCTGGAGTGTACAGACAGATACGCAGTATTTT. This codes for CAWSVQTDTQYF. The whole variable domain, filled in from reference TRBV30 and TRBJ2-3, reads SQTIHQWPATLVQPVGSPLSLECTVEGTSNPNLYWYRQAAGRGLQLLFYSVGIGQISSEVPQNLSASRPQDRQFILSSKKLLLSDSGFYLCAWSVQTDTQYFGPGTRLTVL.